These 10 T cell receptor beta chains originate from one sample sequenced in a study of blood T cell repertoires in COVID-19. Here immunoSEQ multiplex PCR was the method, and the copy in TCRdb shows in-frame clones only, minus some. The sample yields hundreds of thousands of clones, about 88% seen once. The sequencing input was peripheral blood. The receptors were gathered from a woman aged 35 to 49 who had recovered from COVID-19.

V and J are TRBV4-3 and TRBJ1-2; 7 bases are a match to TRBD1. Germline CDR1 LGHNA, CDR2 YSLEER. V lost 2 bases and J lost 4; bases outside the gene matches: 1. The CDR3 loop spans 13 amino acids. CDR3 nucleotides: TGCGCCAGCAGCCAAACAGGGGCCTATGGCTACACCTTC. Translation: CASSQTGAYGYTF.

This sequence joins TRBV6-2 or TRBV6-3 and TRBJ2-5; 8 bases are a match to TRBD2. This CDR3 is 17 amino acids long. The trim removed 0 bases at V and 5 bases at J, leaving 11 bases unmatched. CDR1 and CDR2 (germline): MNHEY, SVGEGT. The CDR3 sequence: CASSYSTSGRWGETQYF. CDR3 coding DNA: TGTGCCAGCAGTTACTCGACCAGCGGGAGATGGGGGGAGACCCAGTACTTC.

V gene TRBV11-3 combines with J gene TRBJ1-6; 8 bases agree with TRBD1. J lost 10 bases, V lost 6 bases, and 8 bases had no gene match. CDR1 and CDR2 (germline): SGHNT, YENEEA. This CDR3 has 14 amino acids. CDR3: CASRRQGIGSPLHF. DNA for the CDR3: TGTGCCAGCAGGCGACAGGGGATCGGGTCACCCCTCCACTTT.

The chain uses TRBV6-5 and TRBJ1-1; D call uncertain. With 4 bases removed from V and 5 bases from J, the gap between germline ends came to 14 bases. This CDR3 has 14 residues. Germline V gene sequence: CDR1 MNHEY, CDR2 SVGAGI. As DNA, the CDR3 is TGTGCCAGCAGTTCTACCTCCCGAGGGACTGAAGCTTTCTTT. Protein product: CASSSTSRGTEAFF.

The chain joins TRBV28 to TRBJ1-3, with D uncertain. In germline, CDR1 is MDHEN, CDR2 SYDVKM. Trimming took off 3 bases at V and 3 bases at J, with 12 bases between the two ends. The CDR3 covers 15 residues. CDR3 loop: CASSLAGLGGNTIYF. The DNA for the CDR3 is TGTGCCAGCAGTTTGGCTGGGCTGGGTGGAAACACCATATATTTT.

The chain employs TRBV4-1 and TRBJ1-5, with D possibly being TRBD1 (5 bases). V was trimmed by 1 base and J by 5 bases, leaving 6 bases between them. Germline CDR1 reads MGHRA; CDR2 reads YSYEKL. This CDR3 is 13 amino acids long. CDR3 in DNA: TGCGCCAGCAGCCAAGGGGGGGATCAGCCCCAGCATTTT. Its translation is CASSQGGDQPQHF.

The chain recombines TRBV6-5 with TRBJ2-2; TRBD1 is a possible D gene (6 bases). The CDR3 spans 13 residues. V lost 6 bases and J 7 bases, leaving 12 bases between the germline ends. Germline CDR1 reads MNHEY; CDR2 reads SVGAGI. The CDR3 DNA follows: TGTGCCAGCAGACCCAACAGGGACGGGGAGCTGTTTTTT. As protein: CASRPNRDGELFF.

The chain couples TRBV30 to TRBJ2-7; 7 bases are shared with TRBD1. Germline V lookup: CDR1 GTSNPN, CDR2 SVGIG (reference sequence). V lost 4 bases to trimming and J lost 2 bases; unmatched junction nucleotides: 8. There are 14 residues in the CDR3. DNA of the CDR3: TGTGCCTGGATTCCAGGGGGATTCACCTACGAGCAGTACTTC. Amino acids: CAWIPGGFTYEQYF. The full variable domain, its missing parts supplied by reference TRBV30 and TRBJ2-7, is SQTIHQWPATLVQPVGSPLSLECTVEGTSNPNLYWYRQAAGRGLQLLFYSVGIGQISSEVPQNLSASRPQDRQFILSSKKLLLSDSGFYLCAWIPGGFTYEQYFGPGTRLTVT.

The chain recombines TRBV6-2 or TRBV6-3 with TRBJ2-5; D remains unclear. The germline V and J ends were trimmed by 0 bases and 3 bases, with 11 bases remaining between them. From germline, CDR1 is MNHEY and CDR2 SVGEGT. The CDR3 is 15 amino acids. The CDR3 nucleotides read TGTGCCAGCAGTTACTCTTTAGGCCAGGAAGAGACCCAGTACTTC. Translating it yields CASSYSLGQEETQYF.

The chain joins TRBV19 to TRBJ2-7; 8 nucleotides align to TRBD1. The CDR3 loop spans 15 amino acids. The junction had 8 bases not matched to a gene; V was cut back by 5 bases and J by 2 bases. Per germline, CDR1 LNHDA and CDR2 SQIVND (reference sequence). CDR3 sequence reads: CASSASRQGTYEQYF. CDR3 coding DNA: TGTGCCAGTAGTGCCTCACGACAGGGGACCTACGAGCAGTACTTC.